This T cell receptor (beta chain) was profiled in a study of read filtering for tumor transcriptome and immune sequencing. This library used around 400 ng RNA and molecular barcoded adaptors spanning alpha/delta and beta/gamma chains. MiXCR, applied by TCRdb to the reads, yields one record per CDR3 protein. The profile shows around 48,000 distinct CDR3 sequences, roughly 20% of them singletons. The CDR3 is made up of 13 amino acids. Germline CDR1 is SQVTM and CDR2 is ANQGSEA. The V end was cut by 3 bases, the J end by 8 bases, with 14 bases between. This clonotype was found many times. Sequences were obtained from a population of CD138-negative cells sorted from bone marrow. The chain is built from TRBV29-1 and TRBJ2-1, with D perhaps assigned TRBD1 or TRBD2 (5 bases each). The sequence came from a donor over 35 with multiple myeloma. CDR3 protein: CSVENYRGYEQFF. The CDR3 DNA sequence: TGCAGCGTTGAGAACTATCGGGGCTATGAGCAGTTCTTC.